This T cell receptor (beta chain) was identified in a study of CD8 T cells in Susac syndrome. Study-wide points: Susac CD8+ clonal expansion peaked in TEMRA cells and active patients.

After extraction with the RNeasy kit, roughly 0.45 to 1 ug of the RNA was reverse transcribed using random hexamers. Amplification of TCR beta CDR3 across 54 Vbeta and 13 Jbeta was performed with immunoSEQ multiplex PCR. TCRdb reprocessed the immunoSEQ multiplex PCR reads with MiXCR, giving one entry per CDR3 protein. The table lists some 75,000 distinct CDR3 sequences, roughly 92% of them singletons. From blood CD8+ and CD4+ T cells, the TCR beta chain was sequenced. A note on this clonotype: What it recognizes is unknown.

Trimming removed 10 bases from V and 2 bases from J, with 14 bases in between. The CDR3 has 13 amino acids. In germline, CDR1 is SGHNT, CDR2 YYREEE (reference sequence). The sequence was collected from a human donor with Susac syndrome. This rearrangement joins TRBV5-4 to TRBJ2-3; possible D gene TRBD2, 5 bases. The sample comprised CD8+ T cells from PBMCs. Here the CDR3 reads CAVIAPYTDTQYF. The CDR3, as DNA: TGTGCCGTCATAGCGCCCTACACAGATACGCAGTATTTT.